This T cell receptor (beta chain) was documented in a study of cytotoxic CD8 clonotypes in ibrutinib-treated CLL. Study-wide background: Response samples were drawn at a median of approximately 11 months of treatment, range 6 to 36. Notes on the study in general: Clonality rose at ibrutinib response, held steady in sustained remission, and fell toward baseline at progression. At the start, clonality exceeded age-matched healthy donors and followed circulating CD8+ T-cell counts. Clonotypes that were public were uncommon, and they contracted or stayed stable on treatment.

The germline V gene has CDR1 ENHRY and CDR2 SYGVKD. V dropped 0 bases and J dropped 9 bases, with 15 bases sitting between them. This CDR3 is 15 amino acids long. Clones were read by immunoSEQ multiplex PCR, and TCRdb kept only the in-frame ones, dropping some. This table holds around 160,000 clones, over 65% found once. Points on this clone: Its antigen remains unidentified.

Sample: PBMCs, taken after 12 months of ibrutinib treatment. The chain uses TRBV10-3 and TRBJ2-1; a possible D gene is TRBD2 (5 bases). This sequence originates from a human donor with chronic lymphocytic leukemia. CDR3 DNA sequence: TGTGCCATCAGTGAGTCCCCGACACTAGAAGTTGAGCAGTTCTTC. Translation: CAISESPTLEVEQFF.